The 8 T cell receptor beta chains below were found in one sample sequenced in a study of blood T cell repertoires in COVID-19. Here immunoSEQ multiplex PCR was the method, and the copy in TCRdb shows in-frame clones only, minus some. The table lists about 52,000 clones, about four fifths of them singletons. The sample taken for sequencing was peripheral blood. The receptors derive from a woman older than 75 with COVID-19, enrolled during active disease.

This chain uses TRBV9 with TRBJ2-7, with 8 bases matching TRBD1. CDR3 length: 16 residues. Germline V lookup: CDR1 SGDLS, CDR2 YYNGEE. The trim removed 0 bases at V and 1 base at J, leaving 6 bases unmatched. DNA for the CDR3: TGTGCCAGCAGCGTAGCTCCCCAGGGGGCATCCTACGAGCAGTACTTC. Its protein is CASSVAPQGASYEQYF.

The rearrangement uses TRBV14 and TRBJ2-3; 12 bases fit TRBD2. The CDR3 covers 16 residues. Per germline, CDR1 SGHDN and CDR2 FVKESK. J gave up 4 bases and V 4 bases, and 6 bases lay outside the gene matches. The CDR3 protein is CASSRLAGVLADTQYF. In nucleotides, the CDR3 is TGTGCCAGCAGCCGACTAGCGGGAGTGCTAGCAGATACGCAGTATTTT.

The chain is built from TRBV4-1 and TRBJ2-7; the match to TRBD2 covers 7 bases. V lost 1 base to trimming and J lost 7 bases; unmatched junction nucleotides: 16. The CDR3 length is 17 residues. Germline values: CDR1 MGHRA, CDR2 YSYEKL. DNA for the CDR3: TGCGCCAGCAGCCAAGGTCTATTGGGGGTCCCCGGGAGGGAGCAGTACTTC. Residues: CASSQGLLGVPGREQYF.

The rearrangement uses TRBV19 and TRBJ1-2; the match to TRBD1 covers 7 bases. The V gene's germline CDR1 is LNHDA and CDR2 SQIVND (reference sequence). Trimming removed 8 bases from V and 6 bases from J; junction bases left unmatched: 18. The length of the CDR3 is 16 residues. This CDR3 is CASAWTGGYHPDGYTF. Written as DNA, the CDR3 is TGTGCCAGTGCCTGGACAGGCGGGTATCATCCTGATGGCTACACCTTC.

The chain has TRBV16 and TRBJ1-5; TRBD1 agrees at 10 bases. CDR1 and CDR2 (germline): KGHSY, FQNENV. There are 15 residues in the CDR3. Trimming at V came to 4 bases and at J to 7 bases, leaving 7 bases not matched to a gene. CDR3 region: CASSLETGGGQPQHF. For the CDR3, the DNA is TGTGCCAGCAGCCTCGAGACAGGGGGCGGGCAGCCCCAGCATTTT.

The genes are TRBV5-5 and TRBJ2-7, with 11 bases matching TRBD2. From germline, CDR1 is SGHKS and CDR2 YYEKEE (reference sequence). This CDR3 comprises 15 residues. V gave up 3 bases and J gave up 1 base; unmatched junction bases: 3. The CDR3 sequence is CASSSGTSGSYEQYF. The CDR3 nucleotides are TGTGCCAGCAGCTCCGGGACTAGCGGTTCCTACGAGCAGTACTTC.

This clone was seen just once. J is TRBJ1-2 and V is TRBV3-1 (or the pseudogene TRBV3-2); D perhaps matches TRBD1 (5 bases). This CDR3 spans 15 amino acids. CDR1 and CDR2 (germline): LGHDT, YNNKEL (reference sequence). V lost 1 base to trimming and J lost 1 base, with 10 bases between them. The CDR3 region has the DNA TGTGCCAGCAGCCAAGGGTTTAGGGGTAACTATGGCTACACCTTC. Amino acid sequence: CASSQGFRGNYGYTF.

The J gene is TRBJ2-7, the V gene TRBV3-1 (or the pseudogene TRBV3-2); 7 nucleotides line up with TRBD1. V lost 5 bases to trimming and J lost 7 bases; unmatched junction nucleotides: 11. The CDR3 is made up of 14 amino acids. Looked up from germline, CDR1 is LGHDT and CDR2 is YNNKEL (reference sequence). The CDR3 loop reads CASSFYYRGAEQYF. CDR3 coding DNA: TGTGCCAGCAGCTTTTATTACAGGGGCGCGGAGCAGTACTTC.